In its sample, the clone carrying this T cell receptor beta chain was seen a few times. Its antigen is not identified. The data are from a study of OX40 agonist ivuxolimab in advanced cancers. Overall study: Treatment of patients was with ivuxolimab, an agonistic anti-OX40 (CD134) antibody.

Germline V gene sequence: CDR1 LNHNV, CDR2 YYDKDF (reference sequence). CDR3 length equals 16 residues. V trimming: 1 base; J trimming: 8 bases; junction bases outside the gene matches: 11. General study results and limits: More expanded clones were found, on average, in CD8+ than in CD4+ T cells. At doses 0.1 to 3.0 mg/kg, CD4+ and CD8+ clones expanded. Low normalized T-cell clonal expansion was additionally recorded for some nonresponders.

Repertoires were generated with immunoSEQ multiplex PCR, while TCRdb's copy carries only in-frame clones and drops some. In the table there are about 71,000 clones, about 81% of which are singletons. This rearrangement joins TRBV15 to TRBJ2-1; TRBD1 matches at 7 bases. Specimen: CD4+ or CD8+ T cells sorted from blood, collected in a trial of the OX40 agonist ivuxolimab. This TCR came from an adult with an advanced solid tumor such as melanoma, head and neck, liver or kidney cancer. DNA for the CDR3: TGTGCCACCAGCAGAGTCGCGGGTGAGGGGGCGGATGAGCAGTTCTTC. It specifies CATSRVAGEGADEQFF. The complete variable domain, with remaining parts taken from reference TRBV15 and TRBJ2-1, reads DAMVIQNPRYQVTQFGKPVTLSCSQTLNHNVMYWYQQKSSQAPKLLFHYYDKDFNNEADTPDNFQSRRPNTSFCFLDIRSPGLGDTAMYLCATSRVAGEGADEQFFGPGTRLTVL.